This TCR beta chain derives from a study of cytomegalovirus exposure and HLA in healthy donors. Across the study: The approximately 120 validation repertoires were reported in a later analysis to have been generated on the same platform as the approximately 700 first-cohort repertoires.

Findings of the study overall: High specificity and sensitivity for cytomegalovirus status were reported for the classifier.

Donors came from a validation cohort of about 120 subjects, distinct from the first 666-subject cohort. To note about this clone: Antigen: not known.

The trim removed 5 bases at V and 4 bases at J, leaving 6 bases unmatched. Per germline, CDR1 MDHEN and CDR2 SYDVKM. The CDR3 extends over 15 amino acids. Only in-frame clones appear in the TCRdb table, and some are missing; sequencing was by immunoSEQ multiplex PCR. Of approximately 99,000 clones listed, around 95% are singletons. The rearrangement joins TRBV28 to TRBJ2-2; 8 bases agree with TRBD1. The receptor comes from a woman younger than 30 in good health and CMV-seronegative. Material for sequencing was PBMCs. This chain's CDR3 is CASSPEQGGTGELFF. In nucleotides, the CDR3 is TGTGCCAGCAGTCCTGAACAGGGGGGCACCGGGGAGCTGTTTTTT.